One sample yielded the 14 T cell receptor beta chains listed below, sequenced in a study of blood T cell repertoires in COVID-19. The assay was immunoSEQ multiplex PCR, and TCRdb's table has in-frame clones only and misses some. This table has around 300,000 clones, about 89% appearing once. Sequences were obtained from PBMCs or T cells enriched from blood (not recorded which). The receptors here all came from a woman between 40 and 50 years old who had recovered from COVID-19.

The gene calls are TRBV5-1 and TRBJ1-2, with 8 nucleotides matching TRBD1. Germline V gives CDR1 SGHRS, CDR2 YFSETQ. There are 17 residues in the CDR3. V lost 4 bases and J lost 3; bases outside the gene matches: 14. The CDR3 loop is CASSLVSLGTGDYGYTF. In nucleotides, the CDR3 is TGCGCCAGCAGCCTTGTTAGTTTGGGGACAGGCGACTATGGCTACACCTTC.

V usage is TRBV19 and J usage is TRBJ2-7; 8 nucleotides match TRBD2. V gave up 9 bases and J gave up 1 base; unmatched junction bases: 17. The CDR3 loop spans 17 amino acids. Looked up from germline, CDR1 is LNHDA and CDR2 is SQIVND (reference sequence). The CDR3 loop reads CARGGDRQSGRSYEQYF. The CDR3 nucleotides read TGTGCCAGGGGGGGTGACCGTCAGAGCGGGAGATCCTACGAGCAGTACTTC.

The chain is built from TRBV28 and TRBJ1-5, with TRBD1 identical over 8 bases. Germline lookup yields CDR1 MDHEN and CDR2 SYDVKM. The CDR3 spans 16 residues. The J segment lost 6 bases and the V segment lost 5 bases, leaving 12 bases of the junction unmatched. The CDR3 sequence: CASSQPDRGRGQPQHF. CDR3 DNA: TGTGCCAGCAGTCAGCCCGACAGGGGTCGAGGTCAGCCCCAGCATTTT.

This clone was picked up one time. The chain employs TRBV11-2 and TRBJ1-1, with D maybe TRBD1 (5 bases). The CDR3 consists of 12 residues. Germline V lookup: CDR1 SGHAT, CDR2 FQNNGV. Trimming removed 5 bases from V and 10 bases from J, with 14 bases in between. The CDR3 DNA reads TGTGCCAGCAGCACTCGGGGGGTATCAGCTTTCTTT. Translating gives CASSTRGVSAFF.

This clone has just one count. The DNA for the CDR3 is TGTGCCAGCAGCCCCCGACAGGGCCGGAACACTGAAGCTTTCTTT. Its protein product is CASSPRQGRNTEAFF. This chain connects TRBV11-2 to TRBJ1-1; TRBD1 agrees at 7 bases. CDR1 and CDR2 from the germline V gene are SGHAT and FQNNGV. V lost 5 bases and J lost 1; bases outside the gene matches: 7. This CDR3 has 15 residues. The full variable domain, with the rest looked up from reference TRBV11-2 and TRBJ1-1, is EAGVAQSPRYKIIEKRQSVAFWCNPISGHATLYWYQQILGQGPKLLIQFQNNGVVDDSQLPKDRFSAERLKGVDSTLKIQPAKLEDSAVYLCASSPRQGRNTEAFFGQGTRLTVV.

This clone was detected only a few times. J is TRBJ2-1 and V is TRBV3-1 (or the pseudogene TRBV3-2); no clear D. V was shortened by 0 bases and J by 11 bases, with 14 bases between the two germline ends. The CDR3 runs to 14 residues. Germline V CDR1 and CDR2: LGHDT, YNNKEL (reference sequence). The CDR3 DNA follows: TGTGCCAGCAGCCAAGATAATGTGGAACAGAAGCAGTTCTTC. Translation: CASSQDNVEQKQFF.

The chain employs TRBV5-4 and TRBJ2-7, with TRBD2 matching over 8 bases. In germline, CDR1 is SGHNT, CDR2 YYREEE (reference sequence). J was trimmed by 7 bases and V by 4 bases; bases with no gene match: 7. The CDR3 loop spans 13 amino acids. The CDR3 here is CASSVAGLGEQYF. The CDR3 nucleotides read TGTGCCAGCAGCGTAGCGGGGCTCGGGGAGCAGTACTTC.

The chain is built from TRBV9 and TRBJ2-5; D might be TRBD2 (6 bases). Germline loops: CDR1 SGDLS, CDR2 YYNGEE. The V and J ends lost 3 bases and 3 bases respectively, with 21 bases between them. The CDR3 loop spans 17 amino acids. CDR3 DNA: TGTGCCAGCAGCGCGGAGGCAGGGAGGAATGTAAAAGAGACCCAGTACTTC. It encodes CASSAEAGRNVKETQYF.

The genes are TRBV30 and TRBJ1-4, with a tentative D call TRBD1 (6 bases). Trimming took off 2 bases at V and 2 bases at J, with 15 bases between the two ends. CDR3 length equals 16 residues. Germline CDR1 and CDR2: GTSNPN and SVGIG (reference sequence). Here the CDR3 reads CAWSITAGATNEKLFF. DNA of the CDR3: TGTGCCTGGAGTATCACTGCAGGGGCGACTAATGAAAAACTGTTTTTT.

Turning to this clone: The same CDR3 also results from other DNA sequences found in this sample. The V call is TRBV3-1 (or the pseudogene TRBV3-2), the J call TRBJ2-2; tentative D call: TRBD1 (6 bases). Trimming removed 6 bases from V and 1 base from J, with 9 bases in between. This CDR3 has 14 residues. CDR1 and CDR2 from the germline V gene are LGHDT and YNNKEL (reference sequence). CDR3 in DNA: TGTGCCAGCAGGCAGGGACAGAACACCGGGGAGCTGTTTTTT. The encoded protein is CASRQGQNTGELFF.

V and J are TRBV5-1 and TRBJ1-1; the D is unclear. The CDR3 covers 16 residues. Germline assignment: CDR1 SGHRS and CDR2 YFSETQ. The ends were cut back, 4 bases at V and 5 bases at J, with 21 bases in the middle. The CDR3 reads CASSLDWSGFGTEAFF. CDR3 in DNA: TGCGCCAGCAGCCTGGATTGGTCGGGTTTCGGGACTGAAGCTTTCTTT. Variable domain in full (rest from reference TRBV5-1 and TRBJ1-1): KAGVTQTPRYLIKTRGQQVTLSCSPISGHRSVSWYQQTPGQGLQFLFEYFSETQRNKGNFPGRFSGRQFSNSRSEMNVSTLELGDSALYLCASSLDWSGFGTEAFFGQGTRLTVV.

This clone was recorded many times. The rearrangement links TRBV4-3 to TRBJ2-5, with 7 bases lining up with TRBD2. The length of the CDR3 is 16 residues. The V gene end was trimmed by 0 bases and the J gene end by 9 bases; junction bases not matched to a gene: 13. Germline V gene data show CDR1 as LGHNA and CDR2 as YSLEER. The CDR3 coding sequence is TGCGCCAGCAGCCAAGATGCGGCGGCGCTGAGCGGGGCCCAGTACTTC. Amino acid sequence: CASSQDAAALSGAQYF.

As for this clone: In the same sample, other DNA sequences code for this CDR3. This chain connects TRBV5-1 to TRBJ2-7; TRBD2 aligns across 10 bases. V lost 0 bases and J lost 3; bases outside the gene matches: 0. Germline V gene data show CDR1 as SGHRS and CDR2 as YFSETQ. The CDR3 is 14 amino acids. CDR3 loop: CASSLGTSGYEQYF. CDR3 DNA sequence: TGCGCCAGCAGCTTGGGGACTAGCGGCTACGAGCAGTACTTC. The complete variable domain, with remaining parts taken from reference TRBV5-1 and TRBJ2-7, reads KAGVTQTPRYLIKTRGQQVTLSCSPISGHRSVSWYQQTPGQGLQFLFEYFSETQRNKGNFPGRFSGRQFSNSRSEMNVSTLELGDSALYLCASSLGTSGYEQYFGPGTRLTVT.

The chain combines TRBV13 with TRBJ1-1, with D maybe TRBD1 (5 bases). Germline CDR1 reads PRHDT; CDR2 reads FYEKMQ (reference sequence). V lost 1 base and J lost 2, with 17 bases in between. The CDR3 sequence is 17 residues long. The CDR3 DNA sequence: TGTGCCAGCAGCTTAGATCGGCCAGGGTCGGGTAACACTGAAGCTTTCTTT. Protein sequence: CASSLDRPGSGNTEAFF.